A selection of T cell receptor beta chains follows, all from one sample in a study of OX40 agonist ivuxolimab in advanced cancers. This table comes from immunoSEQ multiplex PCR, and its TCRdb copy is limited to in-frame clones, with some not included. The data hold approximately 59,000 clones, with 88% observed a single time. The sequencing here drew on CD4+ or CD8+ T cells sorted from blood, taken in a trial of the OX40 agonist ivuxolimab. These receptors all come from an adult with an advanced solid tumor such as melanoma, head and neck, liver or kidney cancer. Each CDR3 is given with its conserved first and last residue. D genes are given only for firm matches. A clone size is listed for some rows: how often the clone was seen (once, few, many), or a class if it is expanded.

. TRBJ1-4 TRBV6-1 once CASSVQGFANEKLFF TGTGCCAGCAGTGTGCAGGGGTTCGCTAATGAAAAACTGTTTTTT
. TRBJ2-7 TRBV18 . CASSPGLEGEQYF TGTGCCAGCTCACCAGGGCTGGAAGGCGAGCAGTACTTC
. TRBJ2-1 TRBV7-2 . CASSLVVGGQFF TGTGCCAGCAGCTTAGTTGTGGGAGGGCAGTTCTTC
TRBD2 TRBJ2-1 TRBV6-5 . CASSSGTSGYRNEQFF TGTGCCAGCAGTTCCGGGACTAGCGGCTACCGCAATGAGCAGTTCTTC
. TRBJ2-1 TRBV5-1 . CASSSGQGWDEQFF TGCGCCAGCAGCTCTGGGCAGGGTTGGGATGAGCAGTTCTTC
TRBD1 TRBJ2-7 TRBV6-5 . CASRATGQGAYEQYF TGTGCCAGCAGAGCTACGGGACAGGGAGCCTACGAGCAGTACTTC
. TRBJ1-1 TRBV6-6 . CASTEAGAQEAFF TGTGCCAGCACCGAGGCGGGGGCCCAGGAAGCTTTCTTT
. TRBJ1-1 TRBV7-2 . CASSLRAKTEAFF TGTGCCAGCAGCTTAAGGGCTAAAACTGAAGCTTTCTTT
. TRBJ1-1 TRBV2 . CASRHPIMGQINTEAFF TGTGCCAGCAGACATCCCATTATGGGACAAATAAACACTGAAGCTTTCTTT
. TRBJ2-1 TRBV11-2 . CASSPEIGEQFF TGTGCCAGCAGCCCTGAAATAGGTGAGCAGTTCTTC
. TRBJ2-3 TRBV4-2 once CASSPGNSGGTDTQYF TGTGCCAGCAGCCCCGGGAACAGCGGCGGCACAGATACGCAGTATTTT
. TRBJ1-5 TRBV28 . CASRLTRGNQPQHF TGTGCCAGCAGATTGACCAGGGGTAATCAGCCCCAGCATTTT
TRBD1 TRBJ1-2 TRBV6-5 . CASRKQGTDGYTF TGTGCCAGCAGAAAACAGGGGACGGATGGCTACACCTTC
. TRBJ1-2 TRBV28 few CASSLGINYGYTF TGTGCCAGCAGTTTAGGTATTAACTATGGCTACACCTTC
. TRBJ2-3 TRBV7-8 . CASSLVDFTDTQYF TGTGCCAGCAGCTTAGTGGACTTCACAGATACGCAGTATTTT
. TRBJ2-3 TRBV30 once CAWSVHRDTQYF TGTGCCTGGAGTGTCCATCGAGATACGCAGTATTTT
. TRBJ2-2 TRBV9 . CASSVNAENTGELFF TGTGCCAGCAGCGTAAATGCGGAGAACACCGGGGAGCTGTTTTTT
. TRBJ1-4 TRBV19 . CASTSSPRGEKLFF TGTGCCAGTACCTCGAGCCCTAGAGGGGAAAAACTGTTTTTT
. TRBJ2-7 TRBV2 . CASSIYREQYF TGTGCCAGCAGTATTTATCGCGAGCAGTACTTC
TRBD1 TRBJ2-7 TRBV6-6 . CASAPGGQGYEQYF TGTGCCAGCGCCCCCGGGGGACAGGGTTACGAGCAGTACTTC
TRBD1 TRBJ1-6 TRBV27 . CASSLMDRDNSPLHF TGTGCCAGCAGTTTGATGGACAGGGATAATTCACCCCTCCACTTT
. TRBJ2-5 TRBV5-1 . CASSLASLSGQETQYF TGCGCCAGCAGCTTGGCTTCCCTCTCAGGGCAAGAGACCCAGTACTTC